Shown below are 16 T cell receptor beta chains from a single sample sequenced in a study of beta chain features in type 1 diabetes. The isolated RNA, all of it, was reverse transcribed, so expressed TCRB transcripts were what got sequenced. Produced via immunoSEQ multiplex PCR; TCRdb's table is partial and in-frame only. The profile shows more than 150,000 clones, approximately 8.4% of them singletons. The sequenced sample consisted of central memory CD4+ T cells from blood. These receptors were taken from a woman in her late teens or twenties in good health.

The CDR3 spells CASSRTGTENTEAFF. The CDR3 DNA reads as TGCGCCAGCAGCCGGACCGGGACAGAGAACACTGAAGCTTTCTTT. The chain carries TRBV5-1 and TRBJ1-1; TRBD1 matches 7 bases. The CDR3 covers 15 residues. Trimming took 4 bases from V and 1 from J; bases not matched to a gene: 7. Germline V gene lookup returns CDR1 SGHRS and CDR2 YFSETQ.

This clone was found a few times. The rearrangement joins TRBV7-8 to TRBJ2-1, with 8 positions matching TRBD2. Germline assignment: CDR1 SGHVS and CDR2 FQNEAQ. Unmatched junction bases numbered 0, after V lost 1 base and J lost 10 bases. This CDR3 has 12 residues. CDR3 DNA sequence: TGTGCCAGCAGCTTAGGCGGGGGGGAGCAGTTCTTC. Protein sequence: CASSLGGGEQFF. The full variable domain, rest sourced from reference TRBV7-8 and TRBJ2-1, is GAGVSQSPRYKVAKRGQDVALRCDPISGHVSLFWYQQALGQGPEFLTYFQNEAQLDKSGLPSDRFFAERPEGSVSTLKIQRTQQEDSAVYLCASSLGGGEQFFGPGTRLTVL.

This rearrangement joins TRBV30 to TRBJ1-2; 7 bases line up with TRBD1. Germline CDR1 is GTSNPN and CDR2 is SVGIG (reference sequence). The CDR3 has 13 amino acids. The V gene end was trimmed by 2 bases and the J gene end by 4 bases; junction bases not matched to a gene: 4. CDR3 region: CAWSLGQVYGYTF. The CDR3 DNA is TGTGCCTGGAGTCTTGGACAGGTCTATGGCTACACCTTC. Full variable domain (remainder filled in from reference TRBV30 and TRBJ1-2): SQTIHQWPATLVQPVGSPLSLECTVEGTSNPNLYWYRQAAGRGLQLLFYSVGIGQISSEVPQNLSASRPQDRQFILSSKKLLLSDSGFYLCAWSLGQVYGYTFGSGTRLTVV.

This clone was recorded many times. The chain combines TRBV29-1 with TRBJ1-1, with TRBD1 matching over 7 bases. CDR3 length: 12 residues. Germline loops: CDR1 SQVTM, CDR2 ANQGSEA. J gave up 11 bases and V 7 bases, and 13 bases lay outside the gene matches. In nucleotides, the CDR3 is TGCAGCGCAATAGGGGGCGCGGTGTTCGCTTTCTTT. It yields the protein CSAIGGAVFAFF.

This chain links TRBV30 with TRBJ2-3, with unresolved D. In germline, CDR1 is GTSNPN, CDR2 SVGIG (reference sequence). The CDR3 has 13 residues. The V end was cut by 8 bases, the J end by 2 bases, with 14 bases between. CDR3 nucleotide sequence: TGTGCCGGAGCCAAAGAAGACACAGATACGCAGTATTTT. It is translated as CAGAKEDTDTQYF.

This chain links TRBV6-5 with TRBJ2-5; tentatively, D is TRBD1 (5 bases). CDR1 is MNHEY, CDR2 SVGAGI, per germline. The CDR3 is 16 amino acids. Trimming left V 2 bases short and J 1 base short, with 14 bases between. CDR3 protein: CASSYRAGHFQETQYF. The DNA of the CDR3 is TGTGCCAGCAGTTACAGGGCAGGGCATTTCCAAGAGACCCAGTACTTC.

This clone was counted only a few times. J is TRBJ1-1 and V is TRBV2; 9 bases are shared with TRBD1. V lost 6 bases, J lost 8 bases, and 10 bases stayed unmatched. CDR1 is SNHLY and CDR2 is FYNNEI in the germline V gene. The CDR3 loop spans 14 amino acids. CDR3 amino acids: CASSNPDRGWEAFF. The CDR3 coding sequence is TGTGCCAGCAGCAACCCGGACAGGGGTTGGGAAGCTTTCTTT.

This chain links TRBV30 with TRBJ1-1; no definite D call. The CDR3 extends over 15 amino acids. V was shortened by 2 bases and J by 0 bases, with 13 bases between the two germline ends. CDR1 and CDR2 from the germline V gene are GTSNPN and SVGIG (reference sequence). CDR3 in amino acids: CAWSKPGRLNTEAFF. The CDR3 bases are TGTGCCTGGAGTAAGCCGGGTCGATTGAACACTGAAGCTTTCTTT.

In this sample, this clone turned up many times. V is TRBV2 and J is TRBJ2-3; 8 bases fit TRBD2. V shed 8 bases, J shed 3 bases, and the junction held 7 bases outside the gene matches. The CDR3 sequence is 14 residues long. Germline V gene lookup returns CDR1 SNHLY and CDR2 FYNNEI. In DNA, the CDR3 is TGTGCCAGCGGACGGGAGGGCCTAACAGATACGCAGTATTTT. It codes for CASGREGLTDTQYF.

The chain recombines TRBV6-1 with TRBJ1-1; D remains unclear. CDR3 length: 15 residues. In germline, CDR1 is MNHNS, CDR2 SASEGT. The germline V and J ends were trimmed by 2 bases and 1 base, with 11 bases remaining between them. In nucleotides, the CDR3 is TGTGCCAGCAGTGAAATCGTTGGTAGGAACACTGAAGCTTTCTTT. This encodes CASSEIVGRNTEAFF.

The genes are TRBV7-2 and TRBJ2-5, with D possibly TRBD2 on 6 matching bases. V lost 5 bases and J 1 base, leaving 11 bases between the germline ends. Per the germline V gene, CDR1 is SGHTA and CDR2 is FQGNSA. The CDR3 is made up of 14 amino acids. CDR3 region: CASSPRAGQETQYF. The CDR3 coding sequence is TGTGCCAGCAGCCCCCGAGCGGGCCAAGAGACCCAGTACTTC.

This clone was seen more than once but under ten times. V and J are TRBV29-1 and TRBJ2-1; D might be TRBD2 (5 bases). The CDR3 is made up of 15 amino acids. CDR1 is SQVTM and CDR2 is ANQGSEA in the germline V gene. The DNA for the CDR3 is TGCAGTTCCGCCGGCGGGTCGATGACATACAATGAGCAGTTCTTC. Translated, it gives CSSAGGSMTYNEQFF.

The DNA for the CDR3 is TGCGCCAGCAGTCGAACTGACTGGGCCGGGGGGAATGAGCAGTTCTTC. This translates into CASSRTDWAGGNEQFF. The chain recombines TRBV5-1 with TRBJ2-1; the match to TRBD2 covers 7 bases. Per the germline V gene, CDR1 is SGHRS and CDR2 is YFSETQ. Trimming at V came to 5 bases and at J to 7 bases, leaving 15 bases not matched to a gene. The CDR3 runs 16 residues.

There are a few counts of this clone. The V gene is TRBV7-2, the J gene TRBJ2-3, with 9 positions matching TRBD2. The CDR3 consists of 17 residues. V shed 5 bases and J 1 base; nucleotides not matched to a gene: 10. Germline lookup yields CDR1 SGHTA and CDR2 FQGNSA. Here the CDR3 DNA reads TGTGCCAGCAGCGGGAGCGGGGGGCCGGCCGGCACAGATACGCAGTATTTT. Protein product: CASSGSGGPAGTDTQYF.

The sample holds a few counts of this clone. This sequence joins TRBV25-1 and TRBJ2-1, with 9 bases aligning to TRBD2. Trimming took 5 bases from V and 6 from J; bases not matched to a gene: 11. Germline CDR1 MGHDK, CDR2 SYGVNS. The CDR3 sequence is 16 residues long. The CDR3 DNA reads as TGTGCCAGCAGTTCAGCGGGAGGAGGGAACCCCAATGAGCAGTTCTTC. This sequence encodes CASSSAGGGNPNEQFF.

The J gene is TRBJ2-3, the V gene TRBV5-1; D is ambiguous. CDR1 and CDR2 from the germline V gene are SGHRS and YFSETQ. CDR3 length equals 14 residues. V gave up 5 bases and J gave up 2 bases, with 12 bases separating them. CDR3 protein: CASRNQTSTDTQYF. The CDR3 nucleotides read TGCGCCAGCAGGAATCAGACTTCCACAGATACGCAGTATTTT.